This is a list of T cell receptor beta chains from one sample in a study of blood T cell repertoires in COVID-19. Sequencing used immunoSEQ multiplex PCR; TCRdb keeps in-frame clones, though not all of them. In the table there are some 160,000 clones, under 90% of which are singletons. Material for sequencing was PBMCs or T cells enriched from blood (not recorded which). All receptors come from a woman aged 60-75 years who had recovered from COVID-19. The CDR3 runs from the conserved cysteine through the conserved F or W. The D gene is left open where the match is weak. Size is omitted from some rows. Given values are once, few, many or a class for expanded clones.

j_gene	d_gene	abundance	v_gene	CDR3nt	CDR3aa
TRBJ2-5	.	.	TRBV5-4	TGTGCCAGCAGCTTGGCCGGCGGGGAGACCCAGTACTTC	CASSLAGGETQYF
TRBJ2-1	TRBD2	.	TRBV13	TGTGCCAGCAGCTTCACTAGCGGGGACCCCAATGAGCAGTTCTTC	CASSFTSGDPNEQFF
TRBJ1-2	.	.	TRBV6-5	TGTGCCAGCAGCTTGGACAGTAACTATGGCTACACCTTC	CASSLDSNYGYTF
TRBJ1-5	TRBD1	.	TRBV19	TGTGCCAGTAGAAAAAGGACAGGGGGCGAAGGGGGCAATCAGCCCCAGCATTTT	CASRKRTGGEGGNQPQHF
TRBJ1-6	.	.	TRBV3-1/TRBV3-2	TGTGCCAGCAGCCCCAAGGAGGTCAAAGGTTCACCCCTCCACTTT	CASSPKEVKGSPLHF
TRBJ1-2	.	.	TRBV2	TGTGCCAGCAGAAGACAGGAGAACTATGGCTACACCTTC	CASRRQENYGYTF
TRBJ2-2	TRBD1	.	TRBV13	TGTGCCAGCAGCGGGGACAGGGGGGCCGGGGAGCTGTTTTTT	CASSGDRGAGELFF
TRBJ1-2	TRBD1	.	TRBV10-1	TGCGCCAGCAGTGAGCCCTCCGGGACAGACCCCTATGGCTACACCTTC	CASSEPSGTDPYGYTF
TRBJ1-2	TRBD1	.	TRBV9	TGTGCCAGCAGCGTAGCTGGACAGGGGAGCTATGGCTACACCTTC	CASSVAGQGSYGYTF
TRBJ1-1	TRBD1	.	TRBV5-1	TGCGCCAGCAGCTCACGGACAGGGGGCACTGAAGCTTTCTTT	CASSSRTGGTEAFF
TRBJ1-6	.	.	TRBV2	TGTGCCAGCAGTGATAAGGGGGGGTATAATTCACCCCTCCACTTT	CASSDKGGYNSPLHF
TRBJ2-4	.	.	TRBV18	TGTGCCAGCTCACCACCGGTCAGGGGCGTTGAAAACATTCAGTACTTC	CASSPPVRGVENIQYF
TRBJ2-1	TRBD2	.	TRBV13	TGTGCCAGCAGGCGACCCGCGGGGGGAACCTACAATGAGCAGTTCTTC	CASRRPAGGTYNEQFF
TRBJ1-1	TRBD1	.	TRBV5-6	TGTGCCAGCAGCTTAATGGGACAGGACCCCCACGGGGCTTTCTTT	CASSLMGQDPHGAFF
TRBJ1-1	.	.	TRBV27	TGTGCCAGCAGTCCTAGCCGGGTTTTCCTCAACGGAGCTTTCTTT	CASSPSRVFLNGAFF
TRBJ1-1	.	.	TRBV5-1	TGCGCCAGCACTGGGGGCGGGACTGAAGCTTTCTTT	CASTGGGTEAFF
TRBJ2-7	TRBD1	few	TRBV5-1	TGCGCCAGCAGCTTGGTAGGACAGGGGGCGTACGAGCAGTACTTC	CASSLVGQGAYEQYF
TRBJ2-7	.	.	TRBV5-1	TGCGCCAGCAGCTTGAGAAGGGGCTCTGTTGACGAGCAGTACTTC	CASSLRRGSVDEQYF
TRBJ2-7	TRBD1	.	TRBV2	TGTGCCAGCGCATACAGGGGGCTCTACGAGCAGTACTTC	CASAYRGLYEQYF
TRBJ1-1	.	.	TRBV13	TGTGCCAGCAGCCGCGGGACCCTTGGGAACACTGAAGCTTTCTTT	CASSRGTLGNTEAFF
TRBJ1-2	.	.	TRBV6-1	TGTGCCAGCAGTGAATTTTTGCAGCCCCACAGGGCTAACTATGGCTACACCTTC	CASSEFLQPHRANYGYTF
TRBJ1-2	TRBD1	.	TRBV6-5	TGTGCCAGCAGCCGAGGGACAGGGGGCAACTATGGCTACACCTTC	CASSRGTGGNYGYTF
TRBJ2-3	.	few	TRBV21-1	TGTGCCAGCAGCAAAGGCGAGGGCCACACAGATACGCAGTATTTT	CASSKGEGHTDTQYF
TRBJ1-2	TRBD1	once	TRBV29-1	TGCAGCGTTGAAATTGGGACAGGGTCTTATGGCTACACCTTC	CSVEIGTGSYGYTF
TRBJ1-2	.	.	TRBV5-1	TGCGCCAGCAGCTTGGGGTCCACGGCGGGCTATGGCTACACCTTC	CASSLGSTAGYGYTF
TRBJ2-3	.	.	TRBV5-1	TGCGCCAGCAGCTTTAGGGGCGGGGACACAGATACGCAGTATTTT	CASSFRGGDTDTQYF
TRBJ2-7	.	.	TRBV18	TGTGCCAGCTCGCCGAAAGACACCGAGCAGTACTTC	CASSPKDTEQYF
TRBJ2-2	TRBD2	.	TRBV2	TGTGCCAGCAGTCCGGGACTAACGAACACCGGGGAGCTGTTTTTT	CASSPGLTNTGELFF
TRBJ2-1	TRBD1	once	TRBV19	TGTGCCAGTAGACCGCAGGGGGCCTACAATGAGCAGTTCTTC	CASRPQGAYNEQFF
TRBJ2-1	.	once	TRBV10-2	TGCGCCAGCAGTGACGCCACTCGAGTACACAATGAGCAGTTCTTC	CASSDATRVHNEQFF
TRBJ1-2	TRBD1	.	TRBV5-6	TGTGCCAGCAGCTCGGACAGGGTCTATGGCTACACCTTC	CASSSDRVYGYTF
TRBJ2-5	.	.	TRBV6-1	TGTGCCAGCATTGAACACCTCCAGGAGGCCCAGTACTTC	CASIEHLQEAQYF
TRBJ2-3	TRBD1	.	TRBV27	TGTGCCAGCAGTTTATTCCCGGGACAGGGCACAGATACGCAGTATTTT	CASSLFPGQGTDTQYF
TRBJ2-3	TRBD1	.	TRBV25-1	TGTGCCAGCAGTAAGGGGGCGTACCGACCTCCTAGCACAGATACGCAGTATTTT	CASSKGAYRPPSTDTQYF
TRBJ1-6	TRBD1	.	TRBV2	TGTGCCAGCTGGACCTGGGGACAGGGGAATTCACCCCTCCACTTT	CASWTWGQGNSPLHF
TRBJ2-5	TRBD1	once	TRBV2	TGTGCCAGCAGCCACCAGGACAGGGAAGAGACCCAGTACTTC	CASSHQDREETQYF
TRBJ2-1	TRBD1	.	TRBV25-1	TGTGCCAGCATACAGAAAGGGACAGGGCCCTTTCCATACAATGAGCAGTTCTTC	CASIQKGTGPFPYNEQFF
TRBJ1-2	.	.	TRBV29-1	TGCAGCGTTGAAGATGTGGGGGGGCGCGTTGGCTACACCTTC	CSVEDVGGRVGYTF
TRBJ2-7	TRBD1	few	TRBV3-1/TRBV3-2	TGTGCCAGCAGCCGTTTTTCCGGGACAGGGAGCCCCTACGAGCAGTACTTC	CASSRFSGTGSPYEQYF
TRBJ1-1	.	.	TRBV6-4	TGTGCCAGCAGTGACATCGGAGGCGCCACTGAAGCTTTCTTT	CASSDIGGATEAFF
TRBJ1-1	.	.	TRBV7-9	TGTGCCAGCAGCTTAGTCAGGGGCTCGTACACTGAAGCTTTCTTT	CASSLVRGSYTEAFF
TRBJ1-2	.	.	TRBV18	TGTGCCAGCTCATCCACAGGGCTGGGCTATGGCTACACCTTC	CASSSTGLGYGYTF